This entry concerns a single T cell receptor beta chain. The clone's antigen remains unknown. The record has no base qualities; no much larger clone is one base away. The germline V gene encodes CDR1 MDHEN and CDR2 SYDVKM. Measured from the cysteine to the phenylalanine, the CDR3 is 16 residues long. The kept DNA is CDR3 alone, 48 bases in frame from the first base. For this chain, trimming is 5 bases at the V end and 5 bases at the J end, and the number of junction bases without a gene match is 13. In the prospective study, participants were about 18 to 95 years old, resided in 24 geographic areas of the United States, and were enrolled through a virtual design. To assign participants to cohorts, the prospective study relied on clinical history that participants themselves reported in a screening survey and a study questionnaire. For ImmuneRACE Cohort 3, a participant was defined as recovered based on two consecutive negative NP/OP PCR tests, clearance by a healthcare professional, or resolution of symptoms. In the prospective study, whole blood, serum and a nasopharyngeal or oropharyngeal swab were collected from each participant by mobile phlebotomists. Additional blood draws and questionnaires over a roughly two-month period could optionally be provided by prospective study participants. Prospective study blood samples were shipped either frozen or at room temperature before DNA extraction.

The immunoSEQ Assay, a bias-controlled multiplex PCR, was used to amplify TCRbeta CDR3 regions from genomic DNA. Turning to the authors' computational methods: Within the assay, amplification of reference gene primers was used to estimate how many nucleated cells each sample contained. Sequence reads were collapsed and filtered to measure the absolute abundance of every unique TCRbeta CDR3 rearrangement. For each sample, productive Simpson clonality was calculated as the square root of Simpson's diversity index over productive rearrangements. TCRdb stores this immuneACCESS table with in-frame sequences only. Part of the clones is absent; in the studies checked, under half of the shortfall reflects unresolved V genes, and no reason is known for the rest. V, J and clone size derive from that table, while D and trimming were established from the DNA sequence. Across this sample there are a few hundred thousand clones, with over 75% seen only once. Roughly 1% of the sample goes to the ten largest clones.

The data stem from a study of blood T cell repertoires in COVID-19 (TCRdb year 2020). Notes on the research overall: Samples from collaborators originated in the United States, Italy and Spain and spanned both the acute and convalescent phases of COVID-19. The material from the prospective study consisted of cDNA or gDNA derived from T cells, B-cell-depleted T cells, or PBMCs. Deeply sampled blood TCRbeta repertoires from subjects exposed to, actively infected with, or recovered from COVID-19 were included in the dataset. The repertoires were made available in a free public database intended to serve as a resource for research on the immune response to SARS-CoV-2. The samples were drawn from the first 160 participants of the ongoing ImmuneRACE study and from over 950 subjects provided by 6 global collaborators. Nearly every sample came with metadata listing a de-identified subject ID, COVID-19 status, age in years and sex. Where available, HLA class I and class II types were taken from metadata supplied by the sample provider and were not determined by assay-based typing. The full study reports these points: The amount of clinical and demographic metadata varied by source and participant and was provided uncurated.

This clonotype was obtained from a woman aged 25-40 years who had recovered from COVID-19. The chain is encoded by TRBV28 joined to TRBJ2-5, and TRBD1 matches 8 of the central bases. The sequenced sample consisted of PBMCs or T cells enriched from blood (not recorded which). CDR3 loop: CASSGIRQGILETQYF. The nucleotide sequence reads as follows: TGTGCCAGCAGTGGAATCAGACAGGGGATTTTGGAGACCCAGTACTTC.